These T cell receptor beta chains were read from a single sample in a study of T cell changes during pregnancy in multiple sclerosis. The repertoire was sequenced with immunoSEQ multiplex PCR; TCRdb's copy has only in-frame clones and lacks some. The sample contains tens of thousands of clones, around 92% of which appear only once. Sequenced material: peripheral blood, taken in the third trimester of pregnancy. The receptors were sampled from a female donor in good health, enrolled as a control in a pregnancy study. Each CDR3 is given without its conserved first and last residue. The order of the fields is V gene, CDR3 protein.

v_gene: TRBV3-1/TRBV3-2
CDR3aa: ASSPGQF

v_gene: TRBV7-8
CDR3aa: ASSFGTGNTEAF

v_gene: TRBV7-9
CDR3aa: ASSGGSWIETQY

v_gene: TRBV14
CDR3aa: ASSPLTGGTDTQY

v_gene: TRBV19
CDR3aa: ASSLRGRVKGDSNQPQH

v_gene: TRBV2
CDR3aa: ASSTRRGDTQY

v_gene: TRBV28
CDR3aa: ASSLGGALGYGYT

v_gene: TRBV5-1
CDR3aa: ASSLEGTSGAGNEQF

v_gene: TRBV10-3
CDR3aa: AISESGRTGNTIY

v_gene: TRBV7-9
CDR3aa: ASSFRDRGQVYGYT

v_gene: TRBV6-1
CDR3aa: AIRDSSYSNQPQH

v_gene: TRBV7-6
CDR3aa: ASSYGTGEGQPQH